Below, one T cell receptor beta chain is given with its context. In this sample, this clonotype turned up many times. No cognate antigen has been identified for it. Base qualities are not recorded, but no much larger clone differs from it by a single base. The data were taken from a study of T cells after yellow fever vaccination (dated by TCRdb to about 2019). In terms of the full investigation: Libraries from fractions with low cell numbers were prepared with the SMART-Seq v4 Ultra Low Input RNA kit. To track T-cell clones before and after primary and booster YFV17D yellow fever vaccination, bulk TCR alpha and beta repertoires were sequenced longitudinally. Two healthy male donors, one aged 18 to 29 and one aged 30 to 39 years, made up the cohort. Blood was drawn at multiple timepoints before and after primary and secondary immunization, with bulk PBMC replicates and cell subsets isolated. Results and caveats for the whole study, not just this receptor: Compared with the primary T-cell response, the secondary T-cell response was faster but weaker, reaching its peak on day 5 rather than on day 15. Because the study included only two donors, the extent to which the findings can be generalized is limited. Most clones expanded after primary vaccination (96% of CD4 and roughly 91% of CD8) were re-detected after the booster, suggesting that broad memory maintenance occurred. FACS-sorted repertoires could contain abundant contaminating clonotypes from the bulk population, so computational filtering was required. A small fraction of clonotypes appeared in both the CD4 and CD8 compartments, likely as a result of convergent recombination.

This specimen's treatment or condition label, per the study, means: live attenuated yellow fever vaccine strain. A standard Ficoll-Paque protocol was used to isolate PBMCs from peripheral blood. Dynabeads CD4 and CD8 positive selection kits were used to isolate CD4 and CD8 T-cell fractions. TriZol was used to extract RNA from bulk PBMCs, CD4 and CD8 fractions, and dextramer-positive and dextramer-negative fractions. The CDR3 runs 16 residues from the cysteine to the phenylalanine. Only CDR3 DNA is held: 48 bases, read in frame from base 1. According to the germline V gene, CDR1 reads MNHNS and CDR2 reads SASEGT. Germline trimming amounts to 7 bases on V and 0 bases on J, with 9 as the count of junction bases outside the gene matches. TCR cDNA was synthesized by 5'RACE template switching, which introduced a universal primer site and unique molecular identifiers. Priming for cDNA synthesis came from both the TCR alpha and TCR beta constant segments. Library amplification involved two PCR steps, and the second step added sample barcodes and sequencing adapters. Sequencing of the libraries was done on either Illumina HiSeq 2500 (2x100 bp) or NovaSeq (2x150 bp). Turning to the authors' computational methods: MIGEC was used to demultiplex reads and collapse the reads into UMI consensus sequences, and MiXCR was used for V(D)J alignment. Clonotypes responding to the vaccine were identified with edgeR on replicate PBMC samples, with the criteria of FDR below 0.01 and a log2 fold change above 5 up to day 15. Each bulk clonotype was labeled CD4 or CD8 based on which sequenced repertoire, CD4 or CD8, contained the clonotype at higher abundance. In-frame beta chains were kept once TCRdb had trimmed the public reads at Q25 with fastp and called clones with MiXCR. Rows are combined by CDR3 protein, so each entry shows the most common genes and DNA. The V and J calls, along with clone size, are taken from TCRdb and not from the paper's own processing. This sample holds more than 120,000 distinct CDR3 sequences; less than 9.5% were observed only once. Less than 0.95% of the sample is taken by the ten largest.

The TCR comes from a man aged 25 to 45 who received the YFV17D yellow fever vaccine. The starting material was CD4+ T cells sorted from PBMCs, obtained 5 days after the yellow fever booster vaccination. The chain employs TRBV6-1 and TRBJ2-3, with TRBD2 identical over 8 junction bases. In nucleotide form, the sequence is TGTGCCAGCATTCAAAGCGGGAGTGGTAGCACAGATACGCAGTATTTT. It specifies CASIQSGSGSTDTQYF.